This is a list of T cell receptor beta chains from one sample in a study of blood T cells in healthy people across ages. A single record per CDR3 protein comes from TCRdb applying MiXCR to the 5' RACE reads. The table has 1.5 million to 2 million distinct CDR3 sequences, 40% to 55% seen once; the top ten hold approximately 2%. The sample consisted of blood. The receptor set was obtained from a woman aged 40 to 50 in good health. Each CDR3 is given with its conserved first and last residue. The D gene is left open where the match is weak. Clone sizes are given selectively: once, few, many, or a class where the clone is expanded.

J gene: TRBJ2-5
V gene: TRBV10-3
clone size: few
D gene: -
CDR3 protein: CAIRGQGGETQYF
CDR3 DNA: TGTGCCATCAGGGGGCAGGGAGGAGAGACCCAGTACTTC

J gene: TRBJ2-2
V gene: TRBV9
clone size: -
D gene: -
CDR3 protein: CASSRDAPNTGELFF
CDR3 DNA: TGTGCCAGCAGCCGGGACGCTCCGAACACCGGGGAGCTGTTTTTT

J gene: TRBJ2-1
V gene: TRBV6-5
clone size: -
D gene: -
CDR3 protein: CASRVTGRTYNEQFF
CDR3 DNA: TGTGCCAGCAGAGTAACCGGACGGACCTACAATGAGCAGTTCTTC

J gene: TRBJ2-5
V gene: TRBV24-1
clone size: -
D gene: -
CDR3 protein: CATSDWGETRYF
CDR3 DNA: TGTGCCACCAGTGACTGGGGGGAGACCCGGTACTTC

J gene: TRBJ1-6
V gene: TRBV7-2
clone size: once
D gene: -
CDR3 protein: CASSLDPGQYNSPLHF
CDR3 DNA: TGTGCCAGCAGCTTAGATCCAGGACAGTATAATTCACCCCTCCACTTT

J gene: TRBJ2-5
V gene: TRBV20-1
clone size: few
D gene: -
CDR3 protein: CSARRSGETQYF
CDR3 DNA: TGCAGTGCTAGAAGGTCAGGAGAGACCCAGTACTTC

J gene: TRBJ2-3
V gene: TRBV6-6
clone size: -
D gene: -
CDR3 protein: CASRTTSLADTQYF
CDR3 DNA: TGTGCCAGCAGGACGACTAGTCTCGCAGATACGCAGTATTTT

J gene: TRBJ2-7
V gene: TRBV27
clone size: -
D gene: -
CDR3 protein: CASSTLEVWPYEQYF
CDR3 DNA: TGTGCCAGCAGTACACTAGAGGTTTGGCCCTACGAGCAGTACTTC

J gene: TRBJ2-7
V gene: TRBV28
clone size: -
D gene: TRBD2
CDR3 protein: CASSRTSAYSYEQYF
CDR3 DNA: TGTGCCAGCAGCCGGACTAGCGCATACTCCTACGAGCAGTACTTC

J gene: TRBJ2-5
V gene: TRBV6-6
clone size: few
D gene: -
CDR3 protein: CASRQGARQETQYF
CDR3 DNA: TGTGCCAGCAGACAGGGAGCCAGACAAGAGACCCAGTACTTC

J gene: TRBJ2-4
V gene: TRBV5-1
clone size: -
D gene: TRBD2
CDR3 protein: CASSLGGGSQNIQYF
CDR3 DNA: TGCGCCAGCAGCTTGGGCGGGGGGAGCCAAAACATTCAGTACTTC

J gene: TRBJ2-1
V gene: TRBV24-1
clone size: -
D gene: -
CDR3 protein: CATAVGQGGNEQFF
CDR3 DNA: TGTGCCACCGCTGTGGGGCAGGGGGGGAATGAGCAGTTCTTC

J gene: TRBJ2-7
V gene: TRBV7-2
clone size: few
D gene: TRBD2
CDR3 protein: CASSRKVSGALNEQYF
CDR3 DNA: TGTGCCAGCAGCCGGAAAGTAAGCGGGGCCCTAAACGAGCAGTACTTC

J gene: TRBJ2-7
V gene: TRBV7-2
clone size: -
D gene: -
CDR3 protein: CASSLGRSPYEQYF
CDR3 DNA: TGTGCCAGCAGCCTAGGACGGAGCCCCTACGAGCAGTACTTC

J gene: TRBJ1-2
V gene: TRBV5-1
clone size: many
D gene: TRBD1
CDR3 protein: CASSPGTGYGYTF
CDR3 DNA: TGTGCCAGCAGCCCCGGGACAGGCTATGGCTACACCTTC

J gene: TRBJ2-7
V gene: TRBV7-2
clone size: -
D gene: -
CDR3 protein: CASSYGTRTNEQYF
CDR3 DNA: TGTGCCAGCAGCTACGGGACGCGAACCAATGAGCAGTACTTC

J gene: TRBJ1-2
V gene: TRBV7-9
clone size: few
D gene: -
CDR3 protein: CASSPSQGGYTF
CDR3 DNA: TGTGCCAGCAGCCCCAGCCAGGGCGGCTACACCTTC

J gene: TRBJ2-7
V gene: TRBV5-6
clone size: few
D gene: -
CDR3 protein: CASSLFQTGSSYEQYF
CDR3 DNA: TGTGCCAGCAGCTTGTTTCAGACGGGTTCATCCTACGAGCAGTACTTC

J gene: TRBJ2-4
V gene: TRBV20-1
clone size: -
D gene: -
CDR3 protein: CSAPTRGNIQYF
CDR3 DNA: TGCAGTGCCCCTACGCGGGGAAACATTCAGTACTTC

J gene: TRBJ2-3
V gene: TRBV6-5
clone size: -
D gene: -
CDR3 protein: CASIPNTFTDTQYF
CDR3 DNA: TGTGCCAGCATTCCGAATACTTTCACAGATACGCAGTATTTT

J gene: TRBJ2-4
V gene: TRBV9
clone size: few
D gene: -
CDR3 protein: CASSPIGGGAKNIQYF
CDR3 DNA: TGTGCCAGCAGCCCGATCGGCGGAGGGGCCAAAAACATTCAGTACTTC

J gene: TRBJ2-7
V gene: TRBV5-1
clone size: -
D gene: TRBD2
CDR3 protein: CASSPRLGTNYEQYF
CDR3 DNA: TGCGCCAGCAGCCCCCGCCTCGGGACTAACTACGAGCAGTACTTC

J gene: TRBJ2-5
V gene: TRBV24-1
clone size: few
D gene: -
CDR3 protein: CATSELGQGQPKQETQYF
CDR3 DNA: TGTGCCACCAGTGAACTAGGTCAGGGGCAGCCGAAACAAGAGACCCAGTACTTC

J gene: TRBJ2-3
V gene: TRBV7-9
clone size: few
D gene: -
CDR3 protein: CASSLTLGRTDTQYF
CDR3 DNA: TGTGCCAGCAGCTTGACCCTAGGACGCACAGATACGCAGTATTTT

J gene: TRBJ2-7
V gene: TRBV6-6
clone size: -
D gene: -
CDR3 protein: CASSYAVSPYEQYF
CDR3 DNA: TGTGCCAGCAGTTACGCGGTTTCCCCCTACGAGCAGTACTTC

J gene: TRBJ2-7
V gene: TRBV28
clone size: -
D gene: TRBD2
CDR3 protein: CASKGAGGAYNEQYF
CDR3 DNA: TGTGCCAGCAAGGGAGCGGGGGGCGCCTACAATGAGCAGTACTTC

J gene: TRBJ1-2
V gene: TRBV7-8
clone size: -
D gene: TRBD1
CDR3 protein: CASSRDSRLYGYTF
CDR3 DNA: TGTGCCAGCAGCAGGGACAGCCGTCTCTATGGCTACACCTTC

J gene: TRBJ2-1
V gene: TRBV6-5
clone size: -
D gene: -
CDR3 protein: CASSYVQEGSNEQFF
CDR3 DNA: TGTGCCAGCAGTTACGTACAGGAGGGGTCCAATGAGCAGTTCTTC

J gene: TRBJ2-1
V gene: TRBV4-1
clone size: few
D gene: TRBD1
CDR3 protein: CASSQPPDRGQYNEQFF
CDR3 DNA: TGCGCCAGCAGCCAACCTCCCGACAGGGGCCAATACAATGAGCAGTTCTTC

J gene: TRBJ2-1
V gene: TRBV7-2
clone size: -
D gene: -
CDR3 protein: CASSLMSGRGGVNEQFF
CDR3 DNA: TGTGCCAGCAGCTTAATGTCGGGAAGAGGGGGGGTAAATGAGCAGTTCTTC

J gene: TRBJ2-7
V gene: TRBV20-1
clone size: -
D gene: -
CDR3 protein: CSARPRYEQYF
CDR3 DNA: TGCAGTGCTAGGCCCCGGTACGAGCAGTACTTC

J gene: TRBJ2-1
V gene: TRBV4-2
clone size: -
D gene: TRBD2
CDR3 protein: CASSQVRGGGEQFF
CDR3 DNA: TGTGCCAGCAGCCAAGTCCGGGGGGGCGGGGAGCAGTTCTTC

J gene: TRBJ2-3
V gene: TRBV3-1
clone size: -
D gene: TRBD1
CDR3 protein: CASSHKDRGRTDTQYF
CDR3 DNA: TGTGCCAGCAGCCACAAGGACAGGGGGCGAACAGATACGCAGTATTTT

J gene: TRBJ2-3
V gene: TRBV5-6
clone size: once
D gene: TRBD2
CDR3 protein: CASSFRLAVITDTQYF
CDR3 DNA: TGTGCCAGCAGCTTCCGACTAGCGGTAATTACAGATACGCAGTATTTT

J gene: TRBJ1-5
V gene: TRBV5-5
clone size: few
D gene: -
CDR3 protein: CASRGTVNSNQPQHF
CDR3 DNA: TGTGCCAGCAGAGGCACTGTAAATAGCAATCAGCCCCAGCATTTT

J gene: TRBJ1-2
V gene: TRBV7-2
clone size: -
D gene: -
CDR3 protein: CASRPGEVSCGYTF
CDR3 DNA: TGTGCCAGCAGACCAGGGGAAGTTAGTTGTGGCTACACCTTC

J gene: TRBJ2-4
V gene: TRBV4-1
clone size: few
D gene: -
CDR3 protein: CASSISGTIGDIQYF
CDR3 DNA: TGCGCCAGCAGCATCTCCGGGACCATAGGAGACATTCAGTACTTC

J gene: TRBJ2-5
V gene: TRBV12-3/TRBV12-4
clone size: -
D gene: TRBD1
CDR3 protein: CASTLPGQGNEQYF
CDR3 DNA: TGTGCCAGCACCCTGCCGGGACAGGGGAATGAGCAGTACTTC

J gene: TRBJ1-2
V gene: TRBV27
clone size: few
D gene: TRBD1
CDR3 protein: CASSSPGTAYGYTF
CDR3 DNA: TGTGCCAGCAGTTCCCCGGGGACAGCGTATGGCTACACCTTC

J gene: TRBJ2-7
V gene: TRBV20-1
clone size: few
D gene: TRBD1
CDR3 protein: CSATGTALVGEQYF
CDR3 DNA: TGCAGTGCTACTGGGACAGCCCTCGTGGGCGAGCAGTACTTC

J gene: TRBJ2-7
V gene: TRBV7-6
clone size: -
D gene: -
CDR3 protein: CASSLGPSTEYEQYF
CDR3 DNA: TGTGCCAGCAGCTTGGGACCCTCAACTGAGTACGAGCAGTACTTC

J gene: TRBJ2-3
V gene: TRBV6-2/TRBV6-3
clone size: -
D gene: TRBD2
CDR3 protein: CASSYASGHSSTDTQYF
CDR3 DNA: TGTGCCAGCAGTTACGCTAGCGGACACTCTAGCACAGATACGCAGTATTTT

J gene: TRBJ1-5
V gene: TRBV18
clone size: -
D gene: -
CDR3 protein: CASSPQDIQQPQHF
CDR3 DNA: TGTGCCAGCTCACCACAGGATATACAACAGCCCCAGCATTTT

J gene: TRBJ2-4
V gene: TRBV10-3
clone size: few
D gene: TRBD1
CDR3 protein: CAIKTSGQGRDEQYF
CDR3 DNA: TGTGCCATCAAGACCAGCGGACAGGGGAGGGATGAGCAGTACTTC

J gene: TRBJ1-4
V gene: TRBV4-3
clone size: -
D gene: -
CDR3 protein: CASSLILWEKLFF
CDR3 DNA: TGCGCCAGCAGCCTAATACTTTGGGAAAAACTGTTTTTT

J gene: TRBJ1-1
V gene: TRBV6-6
clone size: few
D gene: TRBD1
CDR3 protein: CASSYSTGAMNTEAFF
CDR3 DNA: TGTGCCAGCAGTTACTCAACAGGGGCGATGAACACTGAAGCTTTCTTT

J gene: TRBJ1-2
V gene: TRBV6-5
clone size: -
D gene: TRBD1
CDR3 protein: CASSGTDFFGYTF
CDR3 DNA: TGTGCCAGCAGTGGGACAGACTTTTTCGGCTACACCTTC

J gene: TRBJ1-1
V gene: TRBV6-6
clone size: -
D gene: -
CDR3 protein: CASSYEGGTEAFF
CDR3 DNA: TGTGCCAGCAGTTACGAGGGGGGCACTGAAGCTTTCTTT

J gene: TRBJ2-5
V gene: TRBV7-2
clone size: few
D gene: TRBD1
CDR3 protein: CASSLVPQGEETQYF
CDR3 DNA: TGTGCCAGCAGCTTAGTGCCACAGGGGGAAGAGACCCAGTACTTC

J gene: TRBJ2-3
V gene: TRBV20-1
clone size: -
D gene: TRBD1
CDR3 protein: CSAKPGQGASDTQYF
CDR3 DNA: TGCAGTGCTAAACCGGGACAGGGGGCATCAGATACGCAGTATTTT

J gene: TRBJ2-1
V gene: TRBV4-3
clone size: few
D gene: -
CDR3 protein: CASSQGGDRNFYNEQFF
CDR3 DNA: TGCGCCAGCAGCCAAGGGGGGGACCGCAACTTCTACAATGAGCAGTTCTTC

J gene: TRBJ2-2
V gene: TRBV7-8
clone size: -
D gene: -
CDR3 protein: CASSLQWEQITIGELFF
CDR3 DNA: TGTGCCAGCAGCTTACAGTGGGAACAGATTACTATCGGGGAGCTGTTTTTT

J gene: TRBJ1-2
V gene: TRBV4-3
clone size: -
D gene: -
CDR3 protein: CASSRSQLPNYGYTF
CDR3 DNA: TGCGCCAGCAGCCGATCTCAACTCCCTAACTATGGCTACACCTTC

J gene: TRBJ2-7
V gene: TRBV18
clone size: -
D gene: -
CDR3 protein: CASSPLEGQYEQYF
CDR3 DNA: TGTGCCAGCTCACCACTTGAAGGGCAGTACGAGCAGTACTTC

J gene: TRBJ1-2
V gene: TRBV25-1
clone size: -
D gene: TRBD1
CDR3 protein: CASSPGQEGRYTF
CDR3 DNA: TGTGCCAGCAGTCCGGGACAGGAGGGGAGATACACCTTC

J gene: TRBJ2-3
V gene: TRBV12-3/TRBV12-4
clone size: few
D gene: -
CDR3 protein: CASSRDGGTDTQYF
CDR3 DNA: TGTGCCAGCAGTCGGGACGGCGGGACAGATACGCAGTATTTT

J gene: TRBJ2-3
V gene: TRBV10-1
clone size: -
D gene: -
CDR3 protein: CASNGGDSTDTQYF
CDR3 DNA: TGCGCCAGCAATGGAGGGGACAGCACAGATACGCAGTATTTT

J gene: TRBJ2-5
V gene: TRBV20-1
clone size: -
D gene: TRBD1
CDR3 protein: CSAPKVTGRQTQYF
CDR3 DNA: TGCAGTGCTCCGAAGGTGACAGGGAGACAGACCCAGTACTTC

J gene: TRBJ2-5
V gene: TRBV2
clone size: -
D gene: -
CDR3 protein: CATIEGVAIGAQYF
CDR3 DNA: TGTGCCACCATTGAGGGGGTAGCTATTGGAGCCCAGTACTTC